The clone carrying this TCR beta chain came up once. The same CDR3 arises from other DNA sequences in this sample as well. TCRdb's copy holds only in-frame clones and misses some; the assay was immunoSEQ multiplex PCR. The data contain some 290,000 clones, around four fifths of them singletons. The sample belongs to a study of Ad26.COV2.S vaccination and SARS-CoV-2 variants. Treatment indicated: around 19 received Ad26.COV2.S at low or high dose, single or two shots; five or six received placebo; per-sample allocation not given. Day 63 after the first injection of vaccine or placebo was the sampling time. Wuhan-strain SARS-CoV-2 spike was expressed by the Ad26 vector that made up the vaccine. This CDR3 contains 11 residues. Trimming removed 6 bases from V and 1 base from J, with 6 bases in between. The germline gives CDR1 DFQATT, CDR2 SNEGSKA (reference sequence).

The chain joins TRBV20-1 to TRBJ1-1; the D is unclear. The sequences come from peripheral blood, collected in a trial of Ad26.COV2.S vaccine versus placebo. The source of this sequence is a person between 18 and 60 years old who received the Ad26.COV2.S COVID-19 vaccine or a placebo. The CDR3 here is CSAEENTEAFF. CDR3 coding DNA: TGCAGTGCGGAGGAGAACACTGAAGCTTTCTTT.